The rows below give T cell receptor beta chains drawn from one sample of a study of blood T cell repertoires in COVID-19. Produced via immunoSEQ multiplex PCR; TCRdb's table is partial and in-frame only. The sample records approximately 250,000 clones, approximately 90% being singletons. The material sequenced was PBMCs or T cells enriched from blood (not recorded which). Receptor source: a woman in her twenties or thirties who had recovered from COVID-19. Both conserved end residues are part of each CDR3. D genes are given only for firm matches. Some rows have no size entry. The others give once, few or many, or a class for an expanded clone.

d_gene | j_gene | v_gene | abundance | CDR3nt | CDR3aa
. | TRBJ2-7 | TRBV7-8 | . | TGTGCCAGCAGCGGGGGACGGAGACTAGCCTACGAGCAGTACTTC | CASSGGRRLAYEQYF
TRBD2 | TRBJ2-7 | TRBV15 | . | TGTGCCACCAGCAGAGCGGGGGGTGGGGCCTACGAGCAGTACTTC | CATSRAGGGAYEQYF
. | TRBJ1-2 | TRBV5-4 | . | TGTGCCAGCAGCTTGGTCGCGGGGAACTATGGCTACACCTTC | CASSLVAGNYGYTF
. | TRBJ1-5 | TRBV27 | . | TGTGCCAGCAGTCCACAGGGAACTCAGCCCCAGCATTTT | CASSPQGTQPQHF
. | TRBJ2-1 | TRBV6-2/TRBV6-3 | . | TGTGCCAGCAGTTACTCTAGTTCGGTGGGGCTCTCCTACAATGAGCAGTTCTTC | CASSYSSSVGLSYNEQFF
. | TRBJ1-3 | TRBV7-9 | . | TGTGCCAGCAGCCCCCCAGGCATCCTGGGAAACACCATATATTTT | CASSPPGILGNTIYF
TRBD1 | TRBJ1-4 | TRBV28 | . | TGTGCCAGCAGACATCCCGGACAGGGGGCGAAACTGTTTTTT | CASRHPGQGAKLFF
TRBD2 | TRBJ2-1 | TRBV15 | . | TGTGCCACCAGCAGAGCTTCGGCGGGAGGTTTCCTCGAGCAGTTCTTC | CATSRASAGGFLEQFF
TRBD1 | TRBJ2-7 | TRBV6-2/TRBV6-3 | . | TGTGCCAGCAGCCAGGGACAGGGGGCTTACGAGCAGTACTTC | CASSQGQGAYEQYF
TRBD2 | TRBJ2-1 | TRBV19 | . | TGTGCCAGTAGTCCCTGGACTAGCGGGAGTCCCTACAATGAGCAGTTCTTC | CASSPWTSGSPYNEQFF
TRBD1 | TRBJ2-3 | TRBV7-8 | . | TGTGCCAGCAGCCTACACAGGGGGCGAACAGATACGCAGTATTTT | CASSLHRGRTDTQYF
TRBD1 | TRBJ1-2 | TRBV30 | . | TGTGCCTGGAGTGTATGGGGGAGCTCCGGGACAGGGCTCTATGGCTACACCTTC | CAWSVWGSSGTGLYGYTF
. | TRBJ2-1 | TRBV4-3 | . | TGCGCCAGCAGCCAAGGAGGTGGGGGGTCCGACTCCTACAATGAGCAGTTCTTC | CASSQGGGGSDSYNEQFF
. | TRBJ2-2 | TRBV6-5 | . | TGTGCCAGCGAAAAGGAGGGACGCACCGGGGAGCTGTTTTTT | CASEKEGRTGELFF
. | TRBJ1-6 | TRBV6-5 | . | TGTGCCAGCAGTTACTCCCTCCTTAATTCACCCCTCCACTTT | CASSYSLLNSPLHF
. | TRBJ1-3 | TRBV5-1 | . | TGCGCCAGCAGCGCCTCCCCTACAGGGCCCGGAAACACCATATATTTT | CASSASPTGPGNTIYF
TRBD1 | TRBJ2-7 | TRBV6-6 | . | TGTGCCAGCAGTTACTTTCAGGGGGCGGGCGAGCAGTACTTC | CASSYFQGAGEQYF
. | TRBJ2-5 | TRBV5-1 | . | TGCGCCAGCAGCTTGGTGGACAGTCTAGGCGAGACCCAGTACTTC | CASSLVDSLGETQYF
TRBD2 | TRBJ2-7 | TRBV5-1 | . | TGCGCCAGCAGACCCGGGACTAGCGGAGCCTACGAGCAGTACTTC | CASRPGTSGAYEQYF
TRBD1 | TRBJ1-5 | TRBV28 | . | TGTGCCAGCAGTTTAACAGGGGGGCATCAGCCCCAGCATTTT | CASSLTGGHQPQHF
TRBD1 | TRBJ1-5 | TRBV19 | . | TGTGCCAGTCGAGGGACAGGGAATAATCAGCCCCAGCATTTT | CASRGTGNNQPQHF
TRBD1 | TRBJ1-1 | TRBV28 | few | TGTGCCAGCAGTTTTTCCCACGGGACAGAAAACACTGAAGCTTTCTTT | CASSFSHGTENTEAFF